Sequencing of this T cell receptor (beta chain) was carried out in a study of shared clonotypes between healthy human individuals. For the study at large: Contributing individuals were two females and three males aged 18 to 49. Plates per donor: three CD4 naive, three CD4 memory, two CD8 naive, one CD8 memory. Notes on the study in general: Clonotypes shared by all four donors outscored non-shared clonotypes in generation probability.

Sequencing used immunoSEQ multiplex PCR; TCRdb keeps in-frame clones, though not all of them. The sample includes 550,000 to 850,000 clones, over 60% of them seen just once. Caucasian adults living in Nashville, Tennessee, provided all samples. The length of the CDR3 is 13 residues. Germline V CDR1 and CDR2: LGHNA, YNFKEQ. Trimming left V 0 bases short and J 10 bases short, with 12 bases between. Worth noting for this clone: Its antigen is not known.

The origin of this receptor is a woman in her 30s in good health. The material sequenced was memory CD4+ T cells sorted from blood. Subset reported: CD45RA-negative fraction. The V and J genes are TRBV4-2 and TRBJ1-2, with D unclear. For the CDR3, the DNA is TGTGCCAGCAGCCAAGAAACCCACGAGGACTACACCTTC. The encoded protein is CASSQETHEDYTF.